These T cell receptor beta chains were read from a single sample in a study of CD8 T cells in Susac syndrome. A single record per CDR3 protein comes from TCRdb applying MiXCR to the immunoSEQ multiplex PCR reads. The sample lists roughly 200,000 distinct CDR3 sequences, approximately 94% occurring once. The sample consisted of CD4+ T cells from PBMCs. Receptors originate from a human donor with Susac syndrome. CDR3s include the opening cysteine and the closing phenylalanine or tryptophan. The order of the fields is J gene, V gene, clone size, D gene, CDR3 DNA, CDR3 protein. D genes are given only for firm matches. Size is omitted from some rows. Given values are once, few, many or a class for expanded clones.

j_gene: TRBJ2-3; v_gene: TRBV12-5; abundance: .; d_gene: .; CDR3nt: TGTGCTAGTGGTTTGGAAGTTCAAGATACGCAGTATTTT; CDR3aa: CASGLEVQDTQYF
j_gene: TRBJ2-3; v_gene: TRBV6-5; abundance: .; d_gene: .; CDR3nt: TGTGCCAGCAGTTACAGGGGTGGCACAGATACGCAGTATTTT; CDR3aa: CASSYRGGTDTQYF
j_gene: TRBJ2-5; v_gene: TRBV5-1; abundance: .; d_gene: .; CDR3nt: TGCGCCAGCAGCTTGGTCTTCCGACAGCAAGAGACCCAGTACTTC; CDR3aa: CASSLVFRQQETQYF
j_gene: TRBJ1-6; v_gene: TRBV2; abundance: .; d_gene: .; CDR3nt: TGTGCCAGCCGGGGGGATCTGGGGGTTAATTCACCCCTCCACTTT; CDR3aa: CASRGDLGVNSPLHF
j_gene: TRBJ2-2; v_gene: TRBV19; abundance: .; d_gene: .; CDR3nt: TGTGCCAGTAGTCCCTCGGCAGCAACCGGGGAGCTGTTTTTT; CDR3aa: CASSPSAATGELFF
j_gene: TRBJ2-7; v_gene: TRBV5-6; abundance: .; d_gene: .; CDR3nt: TGTGCCAGCAGCTTGGAGATCTACGAGCAGTACTTC; CDR3aa: CASSLEIYEQYF
j_gene: TRBJ2-1; v_gene: TRBV4-2; abundance: .; d_gene: TRBD2; CDR3nt: TGTGCCAGCAGCCCTAGCGGGCTAGCCGACAATGAGCAGTTCTTC; CDR3aa: CASSPSGLADNEQFF
j_gene: TRBJ2-3; v_gene: TRBV4-1; abundance: .; d_gene: .; CDR3nt: TGCGCCAGCAGCCCTCTAGAGTTCACAGATACGCAGTATTTT; CDR3aa: CASSPLEFTDTQYF
j_gene: TRBJ2-7; v_gene: TRBV3-1; abundance: .; d_gene: .; CDR3nt: TGTGCCAGCAGCCAAGATCGAGGGGTGAGCTCCTACGAGCAGTACTTC; CDR3aa: CASSQDRGVSSYEQYF
j_gene: TRBJ1-2; v_gene: TRBV7-9; abundance: .; d_gene: .; CDR3nt: TGTGCCAGCAGCCCGGACGGGACGGATAACTATGGCTACACCTTC; CDR3aa: CASSPDGTDNYGYTF
j_gene: TRBJ2-3; v_gene: TRBV7-3; abundance: once; d_gene: .; CDR3nt: TGTGCCAGCAGCTTATTCCCAGGGGCGGGGACAGATACGCAGTATTTT; CDR3aa: CASSLFPGAGTDTQYF
j_gene: TRBJ2-3; v_gene: TRBV5-6; abundance: once; d_gene: .; CDR3nt: TGTGCCAGCAGCTTGATAATATCACCGGTCGATACGCAGTATTTT; CDR3aa: CASSLIISPVDTQYF
j_gene: TRBJ2-7; v_gene: TRBV29-1; abundance: .; d_gene: TRBD1; CDR3nt: TGCAGCGTTGCGATGCAGGGGGAACCGTACGAGCAGTACTTC; CDR3aa: CSVAMQGEPYEQYF
j_gene: TRBJ1-6; v_gene: TRBV9; abundance: .; d_gene: TRBD1; CDR3nt: TGTGCCAGCAGCGGAAGACAGGGGGCTCGGAATAATTCACCCCTCCACTTT; CDR3aa: CASSGRQGARNNSPLHF
j_gene: TRBJ2-7; v_gene: TRBV20-1; abundance: .; d_gene: TRBD2; CDR3nt: TGCAGTGCTAGAGATCCAGGGACTAGCGGTTCCGAGCAGTACTTC; CDR3aa: CSARDPGTSGSEQYF
j_gene: TRBJ2-5; v_gene: TRBV11-1; abundance: .; d_gene: .; CDR3nt: TGTGCCAGCAGCTATGGGCTATCACAACAAAAGACCCAGTACTTC; CDR3aa: CASSYGLSQQKTQYF
j_gene: TRBJ2-1; v_gene: TRBV5-4; abundance: .; d_gene: TRBD1; CDR3nt: TGTGCCAGCAGCTTGGTGCAGGGGGCGTACAATGAGCAGTTCTTC; CDR3aa: CASSLVQGAYNEQFF
j_gene: TRBJ1-2; v_gene: TRBV2; abundance: .; d_gene: .; CDR3nt: TGTGCCAGCAGTGAAGCGCGGAAAAAGGAGGTTTCTTCCTATGGCTACACCTTC; CDR3aa: CASSEARKKEVSSYGYTF
j_gene: TRBJ2-3; v_gene: TRBV29-1; abundance: .; d_gene: .; CDR3nt: TGCAGCGTTGAAGATCCCCCCGGGGGCGGGCCAGATACGCAGTATTTT; CDR3aa: CSVEDPPGGGPDTQYF
j_gene: TRBJ1-3; v_gene: TRBV29-1; abundance: .; d_gene: TRBD1; CDR3nt: TGCAGCGTTGAGGACAGGGGGGACACCATATATTTT; CDR3aa: CSVEDRGDTIYF
j_gene: TRBJ1-1; v_gene: TRBV20-1; abundance: .; d_gene: .; CDR3nt: TGCAGTGCTGCTCCGGGTCCCTCTTGGGCTGAAGCTTTCTTT; CDR3aa: CSAAPGPSWAEAFF
j_gene: TRBJ2-1; v_gene: TRBV20-1; abundance: .; d_gene: .; CDR3nt: TGCAGTGCTAGTCAGGACGCAACCTACAATGAGCAGTTCTTC; CDR3aa: CSASQDATYNEQFF
j_gene: TRBJ2-1; v_gene: TRBV18; abundance: .; d_gene: .; CDR3nt: TGTGCCAGCTCACCACCGTCGGGTTATGAGCAGTTCTTC; CDR3aa: CASSPPSGYEQFF
j_gene: TRBJ2-7; v_gene: TRBV9; abundance: .; d_gene: .; CDR3nt: TGTGCCAGCAGCCCCCACAGGAAAAACTACGAGCAGTACTTC; CDR3aa: CASSPHRKNYEQYF
j_gene: TRBJ2-7; v_gene: TRBV29-1; abundance: few; d_gene: .; CDR3nt: TGCAGCGTTTGGGACGGCTCTTACGAGCAGTACTTC; CDR3aa: CSVWDGSYEQYF
j_gene: TRBJ1-1; v_gene: TRBV4-3; abundance: .; d_gene: .; CDR3nt: TGCGCCAGCAGCCAAGATCTTGGGGTGAACACTGAAGCTTTCTTT; CDR3aa: CASSQDLGVNTEAFF
j_gene: TRBJ2-3; v_gene: TRBV5-4; abundance: .; d_gene: TRBD1; CDR3nt: TGTGCCAGCAGCCATAAGACAGGGAATGGAGATACGCAGTATTTT; CDR3aa: CASSHKTGNGDTQYF
j_gene: TRBJ2-6; v_gene: TRBV24-1; abundance: .; d_gene: TRBD1; CDR3nt: TGTGCCTCCTATTCCCGGGACAGGGTATCTGGGGCCAACGTCCTGACTTTC; CDR3aa: CASYSRDRVSGANVLTF
j_gene: TRBJ1-2; v_gene: TRBV14; abundance: .; d_gene: .; CDR3nt: TGTGCCAGCAGCCAGACGATTAACTATGGCTACACCTTC; CDR3aa: CASSQTINYGYTF
j_gene: TRBJ1-1; v_gene: TRBV9; abundance: once; d_gene: .; CDR3nt: TGTGCCAGCAGCGTAGAGGTGGACACTGAAGCTTTCTTT; CDR3aa: CASSVEVDTEAFF
j_gene: TRBJ2-3; v_gene: TRBV5-1; abundance: once; d_gene: .; CDR3nt: TGCGCCAGCAGCTTGAGCCTAGATACGCAGTATTTT; CDR3aa: CASSLSLDTQYF
j_gene: TRBJ2-1; v_gene: TRBV12-3/TRBV12-4; abundance: .; d_gene: TRBD2; CDR3nt: TGTGCCAGCAGTCGGACTAGCTCCTACAATGAGCAGTTCTTC; CDR3aa: CASSRTSSYNEQFF
j_gene: TRBJ1-2; v_gene: TRBV20-1; abundance: .; d_gene: TRBD1; CDR3nt: TGCAGTGCTAGAGCCCGGACAGGGAGCTATGGCTACACCTTC; CDR3aa: CSARARTGSYGYTF
j_gene: TRBJ2-4; v_gene: TRBV14; abundance: .; d_gene: .; CDR3nt: TGTGCCAGCAGCCAAGGGCTGGGGAACATTCAGTACTTC; CDR3aa: CASSQGLGNIQYF